Here is one T cell receptor beta chain with its context. The antigen is unknown. The entry originates in a study of blood T cells in healthy people across ages. Then a second PCR, running about 7 to 11 cycles, was carried out with a sample-barcoded 5' primer and a J-beta primer mix. A single record per CDR3 protein comes from TCRdb applying MiXCR to the 5' RACE reads. The sample yields about 1.6 million distinct CDR3 sequences, about 31% seen once. CDR1 ENHRY and CDR2 SYGVKD come from the germline V gene. Between the trimmed V and J ends, which lost 10 bases and 3 bases, there was a span of 19 bases. The CDR3 is 15 amino acids. Study-level results: Unknown donor CMV status possibly confounded expanded clonotype changes.

This receptor was taken from a woman in her 30s in good health. V gene TRBV10-3 combines with J gene TRBJ2-4; D uncertain. The sample comprised blood. The chain's CDR3 is CATQSEEVSKNIQYF. Here the CDR3 DNA reads TGTGCCACCCAGAGCGAGGAAGTAAGCAAAAACATTCAGTACTTC.